The entry below gives a single T cell receptor beta chain sequence along with its context. MiXCR was run by TCRdb on the 5' RACE reads, yielding one entry per CDR3 protein. The sample consists of 400,000 to 650,000 distinct CDR3 sequences, 22% of them appearing once. These data originate in a study of identical twins. Everyone who donated was a healthy Caucasian. The CDR3 has 14 residues. Germline V gene lookup returns CDR1 DFQATT and CDR2 SNEGSKA (reference sequence). Trimming pared 6 bases from V and 0 bases from J, leaving 15 bases between. Another study also made use of these data, one on T cells expressing NK-cell markers. According to that study: HCMV specificity of the expanded NKG2C+ T cell clones stayed unclear.

The sequencing sample was made of CD4+ T cells sorted from blood. The gene calls are TRBV20-1 and TRBJ2-7; D assignment may be TRBD1 or TRBD2 (5 bases each). This TCR was recovered from a woman in her late teens or twenties in good health. CDR3 nucleotide sequence: TGCAGTGCCGCCGGGACGGACTTCTCCTACGAGCAGTACTTC. Its translation: CSAAGTDFSYEQYF.